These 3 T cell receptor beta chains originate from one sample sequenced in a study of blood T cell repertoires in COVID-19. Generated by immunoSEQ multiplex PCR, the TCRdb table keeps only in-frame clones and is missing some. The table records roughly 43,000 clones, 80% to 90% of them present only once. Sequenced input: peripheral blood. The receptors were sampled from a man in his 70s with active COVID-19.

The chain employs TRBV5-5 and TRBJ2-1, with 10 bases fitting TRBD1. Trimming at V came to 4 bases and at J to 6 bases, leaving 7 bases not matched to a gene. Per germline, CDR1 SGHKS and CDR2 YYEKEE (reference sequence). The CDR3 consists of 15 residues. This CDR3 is CASSATDRGFNEQFF. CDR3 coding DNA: TGTGCCAGCAGCGCGACGGACAGGGGGTTCAATGAGCAGTTCTTC.

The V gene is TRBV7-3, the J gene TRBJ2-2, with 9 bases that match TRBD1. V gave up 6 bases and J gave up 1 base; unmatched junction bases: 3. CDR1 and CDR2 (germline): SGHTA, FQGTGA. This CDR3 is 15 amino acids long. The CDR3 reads CASRLGQGNTGELFF. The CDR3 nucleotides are TGTGCCAGCAGGCTGGGACAGGGGAACACCGGGGAGCTGTTTTTT.

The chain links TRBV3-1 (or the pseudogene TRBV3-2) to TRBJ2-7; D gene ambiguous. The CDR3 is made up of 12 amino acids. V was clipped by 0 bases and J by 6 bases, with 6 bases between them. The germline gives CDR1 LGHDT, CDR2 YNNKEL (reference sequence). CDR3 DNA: TGTGCCAGCAGCCAAGAGTACGGCGAGCAGTACTTC. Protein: CASSQEYGEQYF.